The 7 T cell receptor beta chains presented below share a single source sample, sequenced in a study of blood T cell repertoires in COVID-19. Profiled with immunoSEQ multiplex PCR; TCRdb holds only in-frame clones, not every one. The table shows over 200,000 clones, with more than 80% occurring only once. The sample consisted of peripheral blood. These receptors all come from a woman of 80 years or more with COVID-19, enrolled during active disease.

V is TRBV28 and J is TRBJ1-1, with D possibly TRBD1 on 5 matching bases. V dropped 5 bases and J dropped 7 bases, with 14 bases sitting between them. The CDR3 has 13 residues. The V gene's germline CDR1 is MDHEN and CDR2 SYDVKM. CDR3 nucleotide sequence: TGTGCCAGCAGTGCGCAGGGTCATGGTGAAGCTTTCTTT. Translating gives CASSAQGHGEAFF.

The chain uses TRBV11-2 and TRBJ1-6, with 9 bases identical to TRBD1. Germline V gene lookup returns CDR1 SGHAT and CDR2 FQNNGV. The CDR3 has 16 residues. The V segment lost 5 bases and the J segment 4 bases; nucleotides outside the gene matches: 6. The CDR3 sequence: CASSTQDRGYNSPLHF. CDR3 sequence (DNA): TGTGCCAGCAGCACTCAGGACAGGGGATATAATTCACCCCTCCACTTT.

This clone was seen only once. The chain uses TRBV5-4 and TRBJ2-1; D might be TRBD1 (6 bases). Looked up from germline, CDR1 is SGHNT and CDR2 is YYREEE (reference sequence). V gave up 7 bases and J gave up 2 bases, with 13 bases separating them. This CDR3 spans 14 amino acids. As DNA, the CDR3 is TGTGCCAGCGGGGGACAAGCAACCTACAATGAGCAGTTCTTC. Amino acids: CASGGQATYNEQFF.

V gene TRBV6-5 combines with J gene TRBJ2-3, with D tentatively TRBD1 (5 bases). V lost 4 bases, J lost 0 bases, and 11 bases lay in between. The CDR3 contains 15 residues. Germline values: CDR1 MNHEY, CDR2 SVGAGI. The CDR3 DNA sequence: TGTGCCAGCAGTTTCGACAGACGTAGCACAGATACGCAGTATTTT. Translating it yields CASSFDRRSTDTQYF.

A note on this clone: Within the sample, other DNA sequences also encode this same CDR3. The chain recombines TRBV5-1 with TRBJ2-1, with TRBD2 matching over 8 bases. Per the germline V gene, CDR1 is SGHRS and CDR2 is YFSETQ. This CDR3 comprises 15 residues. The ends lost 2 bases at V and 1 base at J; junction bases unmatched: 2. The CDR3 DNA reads TGCGCCAGCAGCTTAGGCGGGGGGTCCTACAATGAGCAGTTCTTC. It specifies CASSLGGGSYNEQFF.

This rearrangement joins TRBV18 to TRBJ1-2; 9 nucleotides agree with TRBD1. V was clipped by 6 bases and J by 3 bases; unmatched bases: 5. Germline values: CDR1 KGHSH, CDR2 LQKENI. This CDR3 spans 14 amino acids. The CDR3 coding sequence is TGTGCCAGCTCGCGGGACAGGGCGGACTATGGCTACACCTTC. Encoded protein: CASSRDRADYGYTF.

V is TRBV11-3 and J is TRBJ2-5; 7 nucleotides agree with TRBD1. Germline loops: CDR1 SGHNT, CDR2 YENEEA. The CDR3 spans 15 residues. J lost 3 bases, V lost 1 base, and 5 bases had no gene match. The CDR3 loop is CASSLVRGTEETQYF. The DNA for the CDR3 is TGTGCCAGCAGCTTAGTGAGGGGGACAGAAGAGACCCAGTACTTC. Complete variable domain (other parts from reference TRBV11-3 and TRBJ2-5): EAGVVQSPRYKIIEKKQPVAFWCNPISGHNTLYWYLQNLGQGPELLIRYENEEAVDDSQLPKDRFSAERLKGVDSTLKIQPAELGDSAVYLCASSLVRGTEETQYFGPGTRLLVL.